The T cell receptor (beta chain) under discussion was sequenced for a study of multiple sclerosis patients with progressive multifocal leukoencephalopathy. Measured with immunoSEQ multiplex PCR; TCRdb has only the in-frame clones, and not every one. The table has roughly 28,000 clones, more than 75% seen once. The CDR3 runs 12 residues. Germline V lookup: CDR1 GTSNPN, CDR2 SVGIG (reference sequence). The V end was cut by 1 base, the J end by 7 bases, with 11 bases between. Indicated time point: before natalizumab initiation. Every listed patient previously received interferon beta; all PML patients were women.

The sequence came from a human donor with multiple sclerosis. The sequenced material came from PBMCs. The chain employs TRBV30 and TRBJ2-7; D may be TRBD2 (5 bases). The CDR3 here is CAWSGGVIEQYF. The CDR3 DNA sequence: TGTGCCTGGAGTGGGGGAGTGATTGAGCAGTACTTC.